These 20 T cell receptor beta chains were sequenced from one sample in a study of monozygotic twins with inflammatory bowel disease. TCRdb reprocessed the 5' RACE reads and reports one entry per CDR3 protein, with no DNA. The sample has about 440,000 distinct CDR3 sequences, and its top ten clones hold approximately 2.4%. The source material was blood. The receptors shown here come from a human donor with ulcerative colitis or Crohn's disease, or a healthy co-twin of an affected twin (not recorded which).

The CDR3 protein is CASSLEQGAGYTF. The chain has TRBV5-6 and TRBJ1-2; the TRBD1 assignment by TCRdb is unverifiable without DNA. The CDR3 consists of 13 residues. Germline assignment: CDR1 SGHDT and CDR2 YYEEEE. Full variable domain (rest looked up from reference TRBV5-6 and TRBJ1-2): DAGVTQSPTHLIKTRGQQVTLRCSPKSGHDTVSWYQQALGQGPQFIFQYYEEEERQRGNFPDRFSGHQFPNYSSELNVNALLLGDSALYLCASSLEQGAGYTFGSGTRLTVV.

The rearrangement links TRBV2 to TRBJ1-2. The CDR3 has 11 amino acids. The V gene's germline CDR1 is SNHLY and CDR2 FYNNEI. The CDR3 spells CASTYNYGYTF.

The chain links TRBV6-1 to TRBJ1-1; the TRBD1 assignment by TCRdb is unverifiable without DNA. This CDR3 comprises 16 residues. Germline V lookup: CDR1 MNHNS, CDR2 SASEGT. The CDR3 is CASRKGTGKGETEAFF.

V and J are TRBV12-3 or TRBV12-4 and TRBJ1-6; TCRdb gives TRBD1 as the D gene, but with no DNA this cannot be confirmed. The length of the CDR3 is 14 residues. This chain's CDR3 is CASSFHQGNSPLHF.

The chain couples TRBV4-3 to TRBJ2-7; the TCRdb D gene call, TRBD2, has no DNA to confirm it. Germline-derived CDR1 and CDR2 are LGHNA and YSLEER. CDR3 length equals 14 residues. The CDR3 region is CASSLGVSEDEQYF.

The chain links TRBV18 to TRBJ2-7; TCRdb calls TRBD1, which cannot be checked without DNA. Germline assignment: CDR1 KGHSH and CDR2 LQKENI. The CDR3 contains 14 residues. This chain's CDR3 is CASSPGATTYEQYF.

The V and J genes are TRBV20-1 and TRBJ1-1. CDR1 is DFQATT, CDR2 SNEGSKA, per germline (reference sequence). The CDR3 has 12 amino acids. This chain's CDR3 is CSARGANTEAFF.

The chain carries TRBV14 and TRBJ2-3; the TRBD2 assignment by TCRdb is unverifiable without DNA. CDR1 is SGHDN and CDR2 is FVKESK in the germline V gene. The CDR3 extends over 15 amino acids. CDR3 protein: CASSQRGLILDTQYF.

The chain carries TRBV7-9 and TRBJ1-1. Germline V lookup: CDR1 SEHNR, CDR2 FQNEAQ (reference sequence). CDR3 length equals 14 residues. This CDR3 is CASSLGVESTEAFF.

This chain joins TRBV28 and TRBJ2-1; TCRdb proposes TRBD1, but this gene call is untestable without DNA. Germline lookup yields CDR1 MDHEN and CDR2 SYDVKM. This CDR3 spans 15 amino acids. This CDR3 is CASSSDRGITNEQFF. The full variable domain, its missing parts supplied by reference TRBV28 and TRBJ2-1, is DVKVTQSSRYLVKRTGEKVFLECVQDMDHENMFWYRQDPGLGLRLIYFSYDVKMKEKGDIPEGYSVSREKKERFSLILESASTNQTSMYLCASSSDRGITNEQFFGPGTRLTVL.

CDR3 residues: CASSLWGASNTEAFF. This chain connects TRBV4-3 to TRBJ1-1; the TCRdb call, TRBD1, lacks DNA for checking. CDR1 and CDR2 from the germline V gene are LGHNA and YSLEER. The length of the CDR3 is 15 residues.

This sequence joins TRBV7-3 and TRBJ2-2; TCRdb proposes TRBD1, but this gene call is untestable without DNA. The length of the CDR3 is 15 residues. CDR1 and CDR2 (germline): SGHTA, FQGTGA. The CDR3 loop reads CASSWRGGDTGELFF. Complete variable domain (other parts from reference TRBV7-3 and TRBJ2-2): GAGVSQTPSNKVTEKGKYVELRCDPISGHTALYWYRQSLGQGPEFLIYFQGTGAADDSGLPNDRFFAVRPEGSVSTLKIQRTERGDSAVYLCASSWRGGDTGELFFGEGSRLTVL.

V is TRBV19 and J is TRBJ1-1. The CDR3 contains 14 residues. Germline values: CDR1 LNHDA, CDR2 SQIVND (reference sequence). CDR3: CASSTTAMNTEAFF. The whole variable domain, remainder taken from reference TRBV19 and TRBJ1-1, is DGGITQSPKYLFRKEGQNVTLSCEQNLNHDAMYWYRQDPGQGLRLIYYSQIVNDFQKGDIAEGYSVSREKKESFPLTVTSAQKNPTAFYLCASSTTAMNTEAFFGQGTRLTVV.

The V gene is TRBV7-9, the J gene TRBJ2-7. From germline, CDR1 is SEHNR and CDR2 FQNEAQ (reference sequence). The length of the CDR3 is 12 residues. The CDR3 reads CASSLESYEQYF.

The rearrangement joins TRBV6-1 to TRBJ1-6. The CDR3 spans 15 residues. Germline CDR1 reads MNHNS; CDR2 reads SASEGT. The CDR3 loop is CASSDRARDNSPLHF.

J is TRBJ2-1 and V is TRBV6-5. This CDR3 is built from 13 residues. The germline gives CDR1 MNHEY, CDR2 SVGAGI. The CDR3 here is CASRGDAVNEQFF.

The chain is built from TRBV7-9 and TRBJ2-7; the TRBD1 assignment by TCRdb is unverifiable without DNA. The CDR3 is made up of 12 amino acids. Germline V gene lookup returns CDR1 SEHNR and CDR2 FQNEAQ (reference sequence). The chain's CDR3 is CAIDSGRDEQYF.

The V gene is TRBV6-2 or TRBV6-3, the J gene TRBJ2-4. CDR1 and CDR2 from the germline V gene are MNHEY and SVGEGT. This CDR3 is 14 amino acids long. CDR3 in amino acids: CASSSGLTKNIQYF.

J is TRBJ2-1 and V is TRBV28; the D call from TCRdb, TRBD1, cannot be confirmed without DNA. This CDR3 is 12 amino acids long. CDR1 and CDR2 from the germline V gene are MDHEN and SYDVKM. The chain's CDR3 is CASSFRGYEQFF.

CDR3 in amino acids: CASSQSTSGVTYEQYF. J is TRBJ2-7 and V is TRBV5-1. Per germline, CDR1 SGHRS and CDR2 YFSETQ. The CDR3 has 16 residues.